The rows below give T cell receptor beta chains drawn from one sample of a study of cytomegalovirus exposure and HLA in healthy donors. Generated by immunoSEQ multiplex PCR, the TCRdb table keeps only in-frame clones and is missing some. This table holds some 150,000 clones, roughly three quarters found once. Sequenced input: PBMCs. The receptor set was obtained from a woman between 35 and 50 years old in good health and CMV-seronegative. CDR3s include the opening cysteine and the closing phenylalanine or tryptophan. D genes are given only for firm matches. Clone size, where shown, is once, few, many, or a class for clones that have expanded.

clone_size,d_call,j_call,v_call,cdr3_aa,cdr3_nt
-,TRBD1,TRBJ1-2,TRBV6-1,CASVDPGTGKSGYTF,TGTGCCAGCGTAGACCCCGGGACAGGGAAATCTGGCTACACCTTC
-,TRBD2,TRBJ2-1,TRBV27,CAKRAGLTVF,TGTGCCAAAAGAGCGGGGCTCACCGTCTTC
-,-,TRBJ2-7,TRBV4-1,CASSQGVPSYEQYF,TGCGCCAGCAGCCAAGGAGTACCTTCCTACGAGCAGTACTTC
once,-,TRBJ2-5,TRBV5-4,CASSLAVIAGKETQYF,TGTGCCAGCAGCTTGGCCGTGATCGCAGGAAAAGAGACCCAGTACTTC
-,-,TRBJ1-2,TRBV6-5,CASSEKFYTYGYTF,TGTGCCAGCAGTGAAAAGTTTTACACCTATGGCTACACCTTC
-,-,TRBJ2-2,TRBV18,CASSPQGIHTGSGELFF,TGTGCCAGCTCACCGCAGGGGATTCACACAGGTTCCGGCGAGCTGTTTTTT
-,-,TRBJ1-2,TRBV6-1,CASSEALRRGGDYTF,TGTGCCAGCAGTGAAGCCCTTCGGAGGGGAGGCGACTACACCTTC
-,-,TRBJ1-2,TRBV21-1,CASSPPPEQGGDGYTF,TGTGCCAGCAGCCCGCCCCCTGAACAGGGTGGGGATGGCTACACCTTC
-,-,TRBJ1-3,TRBV13,CASSLLRVAGNTIYF,TGTGCCAGCAGCTTACTCAGGGTCGCTGGAAACACCATATATTTT
few,-,TRBJ2-7,TRBV4-1,CASSQVGGYEQYF,TGCGCCAGCAGCCAAGTTGGAGGCTACGAGCAGTACTTC
-,-,TRBJ2-7,TRBV18,CASSPQVADEQYF,TGTGCCAGCTCACCACAGGTAGCGGACGAGCAGTACTTC
-,-,TRBJ1-1,TRBV7-9,CASSTQTGTEAFF,TGTGCCAGCAGTACCCAGACGGGAACTGAAGCTTTCTTT
-,-,TRBJ1-3,TRBV4-1,CASSGGGGNTIYF,TGCGCCAGCAGCGGGGGCGGTGGAAACACCATATATTTT
few,-,TRBJ1-1,TRBV6-5,CASSSPRGSSEAFF,TGTGCCAGCAGTTCCCCCAGGGGCAGCTCTGAAGCTTTCTTT
few,-,TRBJ1-2,TRBV7-9,CASSGAGYGYTF,TGTGCCAGCAGCGGGGCCGGCTATGGCTACACCTTC
-,TRBD2,TRBJ2-5,TRBV4-1,CASSQDRRRGGRSQETQYF,TGCGCCAGCAGCCAAGATCGCCGGCGGGGGGGCCGAAGCCAAGAGACCCAGTACTTC
-,TRBD1,TRBJ2-7,TRBV5-1,CASSRDRSYYEQYF,TGCGCCAGCAGCCGGGACAGATCCTATTACGAGCAGTACTTC
-,TRBD1,TRBJ1-4,TRBV5-1,CASSLADRGSNEKLFF,TGCGCCAGCAGCTTGGCCGACAGGGGTAGTAATGAAAAACTGTTTTTT
-,TRBD2,TRBJ2-3,TRBV5-4,CASSFLAGRAADTQYF,TGTGCCAGCAGCTTCCTAGCGGGGAGGGCCGCAGATACGCAGTATTTT
-,TRBD2,TRBJ2-3,TRBV7-8,CASSQGLAPASSTDTQYF,TGTGCCAGCAGCCAAGGACTAGCACCGGCGTCTAGCACAGATACGCAGTATTTT
-,TRBD2,TRBJ2-1,TRBV11-1,CASSLRLAGDSYNEQFF,TGTGCCAGCAGCCTGAGACTAGCGGGGGATTCCTACAATGAGCAGTTCTTC
-,-,TRBJ1-1,TRBV9,CASRRNGWTEAFF,TGTGCCAGCAGAAGAAATGGCTGGACTGAAGCTTTCTTT
-,TRBD1,TRBJ1-1,TRBV27,CASSPGTGTGNTEAFF,TGTGCCAGCAGTCCCGGGACAGGGACCGGGAACACTGAAGCTTTCTTT
-,-,TRBJ2-7,TRBV10-1,CASFPEGKGRHEQYF,TGCGCCAGCTTCCCGGAGGGAAAGGGAAGGCACGAGCAGTACTTC